Below are 24 T cell receptor beta chains sequenced from a single sample in a study of blood T cell repertoires in COVID-19. Assay: immunoSEQ multiplex PCR; the TCRdb copy retains only in-frame clones and omits some. The repertoire holds roughly 68,000 clones, with over 75% as singletons. The sequenced material came from peripheral blood. These receptors came from a man aged 50-60 years with acute or convalescent COVID-19.

The chain couples TRBV9 to TRBJ2-2, with D unclear. Trimming took 0 bases from V and 1 from J, leaving 10 bases between them. The CDR3 is 16 residues long. The germline V gene has CDR1 SGDLS and CDR2 YYNGEE. The CDR3 here is CASSVDQYKNTGELFF. The CDR3 DNA follows: TGTGCCAGCAGCGTAGATCAGTACAAGAACACCGGGGAGCTGTTTTTT.

The V call is TRBV6-4, the J call TRBJ2-4; D not certain. The CDR3 loop spans 13 amino acids. Germline assignment: CDR1 MRHNA and CDR2 SNTAGT. V lost 10 bases, J lost 0 bases, and 10 bases lay in between. The CDR3 region is CATQTLAKNIQYF. The DNA for the CDR3 is TGTGCCACCCAGACACTAGCCAAAAACATTCAGTACTTC.

CDR3 sequence: CASSLAGGYGYTF. The DNA of the CDR3 is TGTGCCAGCAGCTTAGCGGGGGGCTATGGCTACACCTTC. The gene calls are TRBV11-2 and TRBJ1-2; weak D call: TRBD1 (5 bases). There are 13 residues in the CDR3. Germline V gives CDR1 SGHAT, CDR2 FQNNGV. The germline V and J ends were trimmed by 1 base and 4 bases, with 7 bases remaining between them.

This clone was seen a single time. The chain joins TRBV6-6 to TRBJ2-7, with D possibly being TRBD2 (5 bases). The CDR3 is 16 residues long. Germline V gene lookup returns CDR1 MNHNY and CDR2 SVGAGI (reference sequence). V was pared by 6 bases and J by 3 bases, with 21 bases between. CDR3: CASSLGSLGSGYEQYF. The CDR3 region has the DNA TGTGCCAGCAGCCTCGGCTCTCTGGGGAGCGGCTACGAGCAGTACTTC.

This clone was counted once. The V call is TRBV3-1 (or the pseudogene TRBV3-2), the J call TRBJ1-5; 9 nucleotides line up with TRBD1. The junction had 5 bases not matched to a gene; V was cut back by 4 bases and J by 1 base. The CDR3 contains 16 residues. Germline loops: CDR1 LGHDT, CDR2 YNNKEL (reference sequence). As DNA, the CDR3 is TGTGCCAGCAGCCGGGGACAGGGCGCGAGCAATCAGCCCCAGCATTTT. This translates into CASSRGQGASNQPQHF.

The chain has TRBV27 and TRBJ1-5; 11 bases agree with TRBD1. V was clipped by 5 bases and J by 5 bases; unmatched bases: 5. The germline V gene has CDR1 MNHEY and CDR2 SMNVEV (reference sequence). The CDR3 runs 15 residues. CDR3 residues: CASSGGTGGHQPQHF. DNA of the CDR3: TGTGCCAGCAGTGGCGGGACAGGGGGTCATCAGCCCCAGCATTTT.

The V gene is TRBV29-1, the J gene TRBJ1-3; no definite D call. Deletions cut 7 bases from V and 3 bases from J, with 13 bases between. The CDR3 totals 13 residues. CDR1 and CDR2 (germline): SQVTM, ANQGSEA. The CDR3 reads CSAAGESGNTIYF. CDR3 bases: TGCAGCGCCGCCGGGGAGAGTGGAAACACCATATATTTT. Using reference TRBV29-1 and TRBJ1-3 for the parts outside the CDR3, the full variable domain is SAVISQKPSRDICQRGTSLTIQCQVDSQVTMMFWYRQQPGQSLTLIATANQGSEATYESGFVIDKFPISRPNLTFSTLTVSNMSPEDSSIYLCSAAGESGNTIYFGEGSWLTVV.

This rearrangement joins TRBV21-1 to TRBJ1-1; the table's D call, TRBD1, has no DNA check behind it. TRBV21-1 is a recognized pseudogene. CDR3 length: 14 residues. The CDR3 coding sequence is TGTGCCAGCAGGAGGACAGCCGGGGACACTGAAGCTTTCTTT. Its translation is CASRRTAGDTEAFF.

This chain joins TRBV9 and TRBJ1-2; TRBD1 is a possible D gene (6 bases). CDR3 size: 16 residues. Germline V gives CDR1 SGDLS, CDR2 YYNGEE. V gave up 4 bases and J gave up 2 bases, with 18 bases separating them. CDR3 in amino acids: CASSPLGGSQNYGYTF. The CDR3 nucleotides are TGTGCCAGCAGCCCCTTAGGGGGATCTCAAAACTATGGCTACACCTTC. Variable domain in full (rest from reference TRBV9 and TRBJ1-2): DSGVTQTPKHLITATGQRVTLRCSPRSGDLSVYWYQQSLDQGLQFLIQYYNGEERAKGNILERFSAQQFPDLHSELNLSSLELGDSALYFCASSPLGGSQNYGYTFGSGTRLTVV.

This clone was seen a handful of times. This chain uses TRBV7-3 with TRBJ1-1; D is unresolved. The V gene's germline CDR1 is SGHTA and CDR2 FQGTGA. V shed 3 bases and J shed 1 base, with 6 bases lying between them. The CDR3 has 13 residues. The CDR3 sequence: CASSFGENTEAFF. CDR3 coding DNA: TGTGCCAGCAGCTTCGGGGAGAACACTGAAGCTTTCTTT.

This chain links TRBV15 with TRBJ2-2; a possible D gene is TRBD2 (6 bases). The germline V gene has CDR1 LNHNV and CDR2 YYDKDF (reference sequence). V lost 6 bases and J lost 4, with 15 bases in between. This CDR3 contains 15 residues. CDR3 sequence reads: CATRTGGQPTGELFF. DNA of the CDR3: TGTGCCACCAGGACTGGAGGGCAGCCCACCGGGGAGCTGTTTTTT.

This chain uses TRBV27 with TRBJ2-3, with 10 bases matching TRBD1. Looked up from germline, CDR1 is MNHEY and CDR2 is SMNVEV (reference sequence). The CDR3 extends over 14 amino acids. V lost 4 bases to trimming and J lost 5 bases; unmatched junction nucleotides: 3. DNA of the CDR3: TGTGCCAGCAGTTGGGGACAGGGGAGAGATACGCAGTATTTT. It codes for CASSWGQGRDTQYF.

This clone was observed a single time. The rearrangement joins TRBV4-1 to TRBJ2-2, with TRBD1 matching over 9 bases. This CDR3 contains 15 residues. In germline, CDR1 is MGHRA, CDR2 YSYEKL. The J segment lost 5 bases and the V segment lost 4 bases, leaving 5 bases of the junction unmatched. CDR3 in amino acids: CASSPTGGRTGELFF. In nucleotides, the CDR3 is TGCGCCAGCAGCCCGACAGGGGGTAGGACCGGGGAGCTGTTTTTT.

V usage is TRBV4-1 and J usage is TRBJ2-2; 7 bases are a match to TRBD1. Germline V gene data show CDR1 as MGHRA and CDR2 as YSYEKL. Trimming took 4 bases from V and 2 from J; bases not matched to a gene: 7. This CDR3 is built from 16 residues. DNA of the CDR3: TGCGCCAGCAGCCTCGACAGGGACGACAACACCGGGGAGCTGTTTTTT. Translation: CASSLDRDDNTGELFF.

This sequence joins TRBV11-3 and TRBJ2-7; 7 bases match TRBD1. This CDR3 is 13 amino acids long. In germline, CDR1 is SGHNT, CDR2 YENEEA. The V gene end was trimmed by 4 bases and the J gene end by 1 base; junction bases not matched to a gene: 1. The CDR3 spells CASSSGQSYEQYF. For the CDR3, the DNA is TGTGCCAGCAGCTCGGGACAGTCCTACGAGCAGTACTTC.

The CDR3: CASSNQGTYEQYF. CDR3 nucleotide sequence: TGTGCCAGTAGTAATCAGGGTACTTACGAGCAGTACTTC. The chain uses TRBV19 and TRBJ2-7, with D possibly being TRBD1 (5 bases). CDR3 size: 13 residues. Trimming pared 4 bases from V and 4 bases from J, leaving 11 bases between. Per germline, CDR1 LNHDA and CDR2 SQIVND (reference sequence).

The rearrangement uses TRBV10-1 and TRBJ2-3, with D maybe TRBD1 (6 bases). Between the trimmed V and J ends, which lost 5 bases and 2 bases, there was a span of 8 bases. CDR3 size: 13 residues. Germline CDR1 WNHNN, CDR2 SYGVQD (reference sequence). CDR3 nucleotides: TGCGCCAGCAGTAACAGGGTCACAGATACGCAGTATTTT. Its translation: CASSNRVTDTQYF.

The V and J genes are TRBV7-9 and TRBJ2-3, with D possibly matching TRBD2 (5 bases). Trimming took off 2 bases at V and 6 bases at J, with 15 bases between the two ends. The CDR3 is 15 residues long. Germline CDR1 reads SEHNR; CDR2 reads FQNEAQ (reference sequence). As DNA, the CDR3 is TGTGCCAGCAGCTTAACCTCTCGAGGGCAGGATACGCAGTATTTT. As protein: CASSLTSRGQDTQYF. Drawing the rest from reference TRBV7-9 and TRBJ2-3, the complete variable domain is DTGVSQNPRHKITKRGQNVTFRCDPISEHNRLYWYRQTLGQGPEFLTYFQNEAQLEKSRLLSDRFSAERPKGSFSTLEIQRTEQGDSAMYLCASSLTSRGQDTQYFGPGTRLTVL.

The chain links TRBV4-1 to TRBJ1-2, with TRBD1 identical over 12 bases. This CDR3 contains 17 residues. Germline values: CDR1 MGHRA, CDR2 YSYEKL. V dropped 4 bases and J dropped 2; count of bases not matched to a gene: 8. This CDR3 is CASSRAPGQGANYGYTF. CDR3 sequence (DNA): TGCGCCAGCAGCCGAGCGCCGGGACAGGGGGCAAACTATGGCTACACCTTC.

The rearrangement uses TRBV6-1 and TRBJ2-7, with D tentatively TRBD2 (5 bases). The CDR3 is 14 residues long. The V gene's germline CDR1 is MNHNS and CDR2 SASEGT. Trimming shortened V by 1 base and J by 4 bases, and 11 bases separated the two germline ends. The DNA of the CDR3 is TGTGCCAGCAGTGAAGAAGGACTCAATTACGAGCAGTACTTC. Translating gives CASSEEGLNYEQYF.

The chain carries TRBV19 and TRBJ1-2, with D possibly matching TRBD1 (5 bases). CDR1 LNHDA and CDR2 SQIVND come from the germline V gene (reference sequence). The V end lost 1 base, the J end lost 0 bases, and 12 bases lay between the germline ends. The CDR3 length is 16 residues. The chain's CDR3 is CASSIGFQGSNYGYTF. The CDR3 DNA is TGTGCCAGTAGTATAGGCTTCCAGGGATCTAACTATGGCTACACCTTC. Filled out from reference TRBV19 and TRBJ1-2, the complete variable domain reads DGGITQSPKYLFRKEGQNVTLSCEQNLNHDAMYWYRQDPGQGLRLIYYSQIVNDFQKGDIAEGYSVSREKKESFPLTVTSAQKNPTAFYLCASSIGFQGSNYGYTFGSGTRLTVV.

The V gene is TRBV5-1, the J gene TRBJ1-5; tentatively, D is TRBD1 (5 bases). Germline-derived CDR1 and CDR2 are SGHRS and YFSETQ. Trimming took off 6 bases at V and 7 bases at J, with 14 bases between the two ends. This CDR3 region has 13 residues. Here the CDR3 reads CASTSGGGQPQHF. The CDR3 DNA is TGCGCCAGCACCTCGGGCGGGGGGCAGCCCCAGCATTTT.

The chain is built from TRBV30 and TRBJ2-5, with 7 positions matching TRBD1. V trimming: 2 bases; J trimming: 3 bases; junction bases outside the gene matches: 3. The CDR3 runs 13 residues. In germline, CDR1 is GTSNPN, CDR2 SVGIG (reference sequence). For the CDR3, the DNA is TGTGCCTGGAGTCCCGGGACAGAAGAGACCCAGTACTTC. Translation gives CAWSPGTEETQYF.

The chain carries TRBV29-1 and TRBJ2-1; 9 nucleotides agree with TRBD1. Germline V gene sequence: CDR1 SQVTM, CDR2 ANQGSEA. CDR3 length equals 16 residues. Trimming cost V 4 bases and J 0 bases; bases outside gene matches: 7. The CDR3 nucleotides read TGCAGCGTTGTTCCTGGGACAGGGAGCTCCTACAATGAGCAGTTCTTC. It translates to CSVVPGTGSSYNEQFF.